This entry features one T cell receptor (beta chain) sequence. Genomic DNA served as template for TCR beta VDJ and CDR3 profiling. TCRdb ran MiXCR on the reads and lists one entry per CDR3 protein. Among tens of thousands of distinct CDR3 sequences, approximately 70% were seen once, and the ten largest hold roughly 80%. This CDR3 spans 17 amino acids. V lost 0 bases to trimming and J lost 2 bases; unmatched junction nucleotides: 5. Per germline, CDR1 MGHRA and CDR2 YSYEKL. The sample comes from a study of CD8+CD57+ T cells in acquired aplastic anemia. For sequencing, patients were chosen who had shown expansion of CD8+CD57+ cells by flow cytometry. Patients were treatment-naive when blood was sampled.

Sequences were obtained from sorted CD4+, CD8+, or CD8+CD57+ T cells (not recorded which) from PBMCs. This chain connects TRBV4-1 to TRBJ2-1, with 9 bases that match TRBD2. This receptor was obtained from a human donor with aplastic anemia. In DNA, the CDR3 is TGCGCCAGCAGCCAAGATAGAGCGGGAGGTGCCTACAATGAGCAGTTCTTC. Its protein is CASSQDRAGGAYNEQFF.